A selection of T cell receptor beta chains follows, all from one sample in a study of shared clonotypes between healthy human individuals. The method was immunoSEQ multiplex PCR; TCRdb's version includes in-frame clones alone and lacks a portion of them. The data contain under 1,900,000 clones, roughly 98.5% of them singletons. The sample consisted of naive CD4+ T cells sorted from blood. These TCRs come from a man between 25 and 39 years old in good health. CDR3s include the opening cysteine and the closing phenylalanine or tryptophan. Each record gives: J gene, V gene, D gene, CDR3 protein, CDR3 DNA. A D gene is named only where the DNA matches it firmly.

J gene: TRBJ2-1
V gene: TRBV5-5
D gene: TRBD2
CDR3 protein: CASSFREEGWRNEQFF
CDR3 DNA: TGTGCCAGCAGCTTTCGGGAGGAAGGATGGCGCAATGAGCAGTTCTTC

J gene: TRBJ1-1
V gene: TRBV1
D gene: -
CDR3 protein: CTSSQEPGQAQVGTEAFF
CDR3 DNA: TGCACCAGCAGCCAAGAGCCGGGACAGGCGCAGGTCGGCACTGAAGCTTTCTTT

J gene: TRBJ2-1
V gene: TRBV23-1
D gene: TRBD2
CDR3 protein: CASSLSPAGGSNNEQFF
CDR3 DNA: TGCGCCAGCAGTCTATCCCCAGCGGGAGGGTCGAACAATGAGCAGTTCTTC

J gene: TRBJ2-7
V gene: TRBV14
D gene: -
CDR3 protein: CASSQDWARGEQYF
CDR3 DNA: TGTGCCAGCAGCCAAGATTGGGCCCGAGGCGAGCAGTACTTC

J gene: TRBJ2-3
V gene: TRBV5-4
D gene: TRBD2
CDR3 protein: CASSQGLASADTQYF
CDR3 DNA: TGTGCCAGCAGTCAAGGACTAGCGAGTGCAGATACGCAGTATTTT

J gene: TRBJ2-3
V gene: TRBV9
D gene: TRBD2
CDR3 protein: CASSAILAGRTDTQYF
CDR3 DNA: TGTGCCAGCAGCGCGATTCTAGCGGGAAGAACAGATACGCAGTATTTT

J gene: TRBJ2-1
V gene: TRBV4-1
D gene: TRBD2
CDR3 protein: CASSQDRVLARTYNEQFF
CDR3 DNA: TGCGCCAGCAGCCAGGATAGGGTACTAGCGCGAACCTACAATGAGCAGTTCTTC

J gene: TRBJ1-1
V gene: TRBV10-3
D gene: TRBD1
CDR3 protein: CATHRAPGQGNTEAFF
CDR3 DNA: TGTGCCACCCACCGCGCACCGGGACAGGGGAACACTGAAGCTTTCTTT

J gene: TRBJ1-5
V gene: TRBV28
D gene: -
CDR3 protein: CASSLTLSSNQPQHF
CDR3 DNA: TGTGCCAGCAGTTTAACCCTGAGTAGCAATCAGCCCCAGCATTTT

J gene: TRBJ2-1
V gene: TRBV7-3
D gene: TRBD2
CDR3 protein: CASSSLAGVSKDEQFF
CDR3 DNA: TGTGCCAGCAGCTCGCTAGCGGGAGTTTCTAAGGATGAGCAGTTCTTC

J gene: TRBJ2-3
V gene: TRBV19
D gene: TRBD2
CDR3 protein: CASSIGGRSPDTQYF
CDR3 DNA: TGTGCCAGTAGTATTGGCGGGAGGTCCCCAGATACGCAGTATTTT

J gene: TRBJ2-7
V gene: TRBV11-2
D gene: -
CDR3 protein: CASSFGVIIGEQYF
CDR3 DNA: TGTGCCAGCAGCTTTGGGGTGATAATTGGGGAGCAGTACTTC

J gene: TRBJ1-2
V gene: TRBV6-5
D gene: TRBD1
CDR3 protein: CASKNGGPGGNGYTF
CDR3 DNA: TGTGCCAGCAAAAATGGGGGGCCAGGGGGCAATGGCTACACCTTC

J gene: TRBJ2-3
V gene: TRBV6-5
D gene: -
CDR3 protein: CASSYSRGDSTDTQYF
CDR3 DNA: TGTGCCAGCAGTTACTCTAGGGGTGATAGCACAGATACGCAGTATTTT